A single sample gave rise to the 31 T cell receptor beta chains below, sequenced in a study of blood T cell repertoires in COVID-19. TCRdb's table, derived via immunoSEQ multiplex PCR, lists solely in-frame clones and lacks some. The sample consists of 110,000 to 150,000 clones, 84% of them appearing once. Sequencing input: peripheral blood. These receptors all stem from a human donor in a cohort sampled during active COVID-19.

J is TRBJ2-7 and V is TRBV6-5; TRBD2 might be the D (6 bases). Per germline, CDR1 MNHEY and CDR2 SVGAGI. Trimming cost V 5 bases and J 2 bases, with 10 bases left between them. The CDR3 runs to 13 residues. CDR3 in amino acids: CASSRGMTYEQYF. In DNA form, the CDR3 reads TGTGCCAGCAGTCGGGGGATGACCTACGAGCAGTACTTC.

This chain connects TRBV6-5 to TRBJ2-5; TRBD2 agrees at 12 bases. The V and J ends lost 5 bases and 4 bases, in that order; junction bases with no gene match: 5. Germline CDR1 reads MNHEY; CDR2 reads SVGAGI. The CDR3 has 15 residues. The CDR3 DNA follows: TGTGCCAGCAGTAGACTAGCGGGAGCTCTAGAGACCCAGTACTTC. It yields the protein CASSRLAGALETQYF.

This clone was picked up a small number of times. The gene calls are TRBV28 and TRBJ1-3, with D perhaps matching TRBD1 (6 bases). The CDR3 consists of 13 residues. Trimming shortened V by 8 bases and J by 2 bases, and 10 bases separated the two germline ends. Germline CDR1 reads MDHEN; CDR2 reads SYDVKM. The DNA for the CDR3 is TGTGCCAGCTACACAGGGCCTGGAAACACCATATATTTT. It codes for CASYTGPGNTIYF.

This chain uses TRBV11-3 with TRBJ2-4, with 10 bases fitting TRBD2. The germline V gene has CDR1 SGHNT and CDR2 YENEEA. J gave up 8 bases and V 4 bases, and 5 bases lay outside the gene matches. The CDR3 sequence is 14 residues long. CDR3 coding DNA: TGTGCCAGCAGCTCCTCTAGCGGGGGTTACATTCAGTACTTC. This gives the protein CASSSSSGGYIQYF.

The rearrangement uses TRBV29-1 and TRBJ1-1; D is perhaps TRBD1 (5 bases). Trimming pared 1 base from V and 5 bases from J, leaving 14 bases between. The CDR3 is 14 residues long. Germline CDR1 reads SQVTM; CDR2 reads ANQGSEA. The CDR3 here is CSVEVTGSRTEAFF. Here the CDR3 DNA reads TGCAGCGTTGAAGTAACAGGAAGCCGGACTGAAGCTTTCTTT. Complete variable domain (other parts from reference TRBV29-1 and TRBJ1-1): SAVISQKPSRDICQRGTSLTIQCQVDSQVTMMFWYRQQPGQSLTLIATANQGSEATYESGFVIDKFPISRPNLTFSTLTVSNMSPEDSSIYLCSVEVTGSRTEAFFGQGTRLTVV.

The CDR3 loop is CATSDLGATEAFF. The CDR3 coding sequence is TGTGCCACCAGTGATCTGGGGGCCACTGAAGCTTTCTTT. This chain joins TRBV24-1 and TRBJ1-1, with D perhaps matching TRBD1 (6 bases). This CDR3 contains 13 residues. CDR1 is KGHDR, CDR2 SFDVKD, per germline. Between the trimmed V and J ends, which lost 3 bases and 4 bases, there was a span of 8 bases.

This clone was counted between two and nine times. The chain employs TRBV19 and TRBJ1-6; tentatively, D is TRBD1 (6 bases). CDR1 and CDR2 (germline): LNHDA, SQIVND (reference sequence). V shed 8 bases and J shed 13 bases, with 21 bases lying between them. CDR3 length equals 14 residues. This chain's CDR3 is CASSRGAGAFPLHF. In DNA form, the CDR3 reads TGTGCCAGTTCTCGAGGCGCAGGGGCTTTCCCCCTCCACTTT.

The chain is built from TRBV21-1 and TRBJ2-7; the D call TRBD2 from the table was never checked on the DNA. TRBV21-1 has pseudogene status. CDR3 size: 12 residues. Written as DNA, the CDR3 is TGTGCCAGCAGCATTGTCGGAGCGGAGCAGTACGTC. Translation: CASSIVGAEQYV.

The chain employs TRBV5-4 and TRBJ1-2, with D perhaps matching TRBD1 (6 bases). The germline V gene encodes CDR1 SGHNT and CDR2 YYREEE (reference sequence). V was pared by 5 bases and J by 7 bases, with 12 bases between. The CDR3 covers 12 residues. CDR3 nucleotide sequence: TGTGCCAGCAGACGGGAGGGGGGTGGCTACACCTTC. It translates to CASRREGGGYTF.

The J gene is TRBJ2-1, the V gene TRBV20-1, with D perhaps matching TRBD2 (5 bases). V was clipped by 3 bases and J by 0 bases, with 9 bases between them. The germline V gene has CDR1 DFQATT and CDR2 SNEGSKA (reference sequence). CDR3 size: 14 residues. The CDR3 nucleotides read TGCAGTGCTAGTAAGCGGTTCTCCTACAATGAGCAGTTCTTC. As protein: CSASKRFSYNEQFF.

The chain combines TRBV6-2 or TRBV6-3 with TRBJ2-5; 7 nucleotides line up with TRBD2. With 2 bases clipped from V and 3 bases from J, the junction kept 3 bases outside the gene matches. Germline V CDR1 and CDR2: MNHEY, SVGEGT. The CDR3 consists of 14 residues. CDR3 region: CASSYGLAEETQYF. The CDR3 DNA is TGTGCCAGCAGTTACGGGCTAGCGGAAGAGACCCAGTACTTC.

The chain recombines TRBV5-6 with TRBJ1-3; D perhaps matches TRBD1 (6 bases). The CDR3 totals 14 residues. Trimming shortened V by 4 bases and J by 0 bases, and 8 bases separated the two germline ends. CDR1 SGHDT and CDR2 YYEEEE come from the germline V gene. The CDR3 DNA is TGTGCCAGCAGCAGGGACATCTCTGGAAACACCATATATTTT. Protein: CASSRDISGNTIYF.

The CDR3 DNA sequence: TGTGCCAGCACGGGCGGGGGGTCAACTAATGAAAAACTGTTTTTT. Translation gives CASTGGGSTNEKLFF. This chain uses TRBV7-9 with TRBJ1-4; possible D gene TRBD1, 5 bases. The CDR3 length is 15 residues. Germline loops: CDR1 SEHNR, CDR2 FQNEAQ (reference sequence). V was trimmed by 7 bases and J by 0 bases, leaving 12 bases between them.

This clone was counted once. This sequence joins TRBV10-3 and TRBJ1-5, with 12 nucleotides matching TRBD1. The V gene end was trimmed by 6 bases and the J gene end by 4 bases; junction bases not matched to a gene: 13. This CDR3 region has 18 residues. The germline CDR1 and CDR2 sequences are ENHRY and SYGVKD. Here the CDR3 DNA reads TGTGCCATCAGGGAAACCGGGACAGGGGGCGAGCATAATCAGCCCCAGCATTTT. Translating it yields CAIRETGTGGEHNQPQHF.

This chain links TRBV27 with TRBJ1-4, with 9 bases fitting TRBD1. Trimming removed 6 bases from V and 2 bases from J; junction bases left unmatched: 7. Germline V gene sequence: CDR1 MNHEY, CDR2 SMNVEV (reference sequence). CDR3 size: 16 residues. CDR3 DNA sequence: TGTGCCAGCAGAAAACAGGGGGCGGGGACTAATGAAAAACTGTTTTTT. Translation: CASRKQGAGTNEKLFF.

The chain links TRBV12-3 or TRBV12-4 to TRBJ2-3; D is uncertain. Trimming cost V 3 bases and J 5 bases, with 6 bases left between them. The CDR3 contains 12 residues. CDR3 sequence: CASSFTGDTQYF. Here the CDR3 DNA reads TGTGCCAGCAGTTTCACCGGAGATACGCAGTATTTT.

The chain employs TRBV7-8 and TRBJ2-1, with D tentatively TRBD2 (7 bases). The V end lost 6 bases, the J end lost 5 bases, and 20 bases lay between the germline ends. CDR1 and CDR2 (germline): SGHVS, FQNEAQ. The CDR3 contains 16 residues. The CDR3 loop is CASSPLGGGPDNEQFF. In nucleotides, the CDR3 is TGTGCCAGCAGTCCCCTTGGCGGGGGCCCTGACAATGAGCAGTTCTTC.

The chain carries TRBV2 and TRBJ1-6; 7 bases line up with TRBD1. From germline, CDR1 is SNHLY and CDR2 FYNNEI. The V gene end was trimmed by 4 bases and the J gene end by 9 bases; junction bases not matched to a gene: 9. The CDR3 is 15 residues long. The CDR3 spells CASSVSTGAGSPLHF. Here the CDR3 DNA reads TGTGCCAGCAGTGTGAGCACAGGGGCTGGTTCACCCCTCCACTTT.

This chain uses TRBV28 with TRBJ1-1; tentatively, D is TRBD1 (6 bases). The germline CDR1 and CDR2 sequences are MDHEN and SYDVKM. Trimming removed 3 bases at V and 3 bases at J, with 11 bases between. CDR3 size: 14 residues. The CDR3 coding sequence is TGTGCCAGCAGTTTCCTGGACAGACACACTGAAGCTTTCTTT. Protein: CASSFLDRHTEAFF.

This clone has only one observation. This chain connects TRBV9 to TRBJ1-3; no reliable D call. This CDR3 is 16 amino acids long. Germline loops: CDR1 SGDLS, CDR2 YYNGEE. Trimming took off 4 bases at V and 3 bases at J, with 17 bases between the two ends. CDR3 amino acids: CASSYLSGGDGNTIYF. CDR3 nucleotides: TGTGCCAGCAGCTACCTTTCGGGCGGGGATGGAAACACCATATATTTT. Together with reference TRBV9 and TRBJ1-3, the CDR3 gives the full variable domain: DSGVTQTPKHLITATGQRVTLRCSPRSGDLSVYWYQQSLDQGLQFLIQYYNGEERAKGNILERFSAQQFPDLHSELNLSSLELGDSALYFCASSYLSGGDGNTIYFGEGSWLTVV.

This sequence joins TRBV19 and TRBJ1-3, with TRBD1 as a possible D gene (5 bases). Between the trimmed V and J ends, which lost 1 base and 0 bases, there was a span of 10 bases. Germline V gene sequence: CDR1 LNHDA, CDR2 SQIVND (reference sequence). CDR3 length equals 16 residues. The CDR3 DNA reads as TGTGCCAGTAGTATAGGAGGACACAGCTCTGGAAACACCATATATTTT. Translation gives CASSIGGHSSGNTIYF.

The rearrangement uses TRBV3-1 (or the pseudogene TRBV3-2) and TRBJ1-1, with D perhaps matching TRBD1 (6 bases). Germline assignment: CDR1 LGHDT and CDR2 YNNKEL (reference sequence). Trimming took off 4 bases at V and 9 bases at J, with 12 bases between the two ends. CDR3 length equals 12 residues. CDR3 region: CASSPPRGKAFF. CDR3 nucleotide sequence: TGTGCCAGCAGCCCGCCGAGGGGGAAAGCTTTCTTT.

The chain has TRBV5-1 and TRBJ2-1; a possible D gene is TRBD2 (6 bases). The CDR3 length is 17 residues. V lost 3 bases, J lost 0 bases, and 16 bases lay in between. CDR1 and CDR2 (germline): SGHRS, YFSETQ. The CDR3 DNA is TGCGCCAGCAGCTCCGGAAGGCGGGAAAGCTCCTACAATGAGCAGTTCTTC. It codes for CASSSGRRESSYNEQFF. Full variable domain (outside the CDR3, taken from reference TRBV5-1 and TRBJ2-1): KAGVTQTPRYLIKTRGQQVTLSCSPISGHRSVSWYQQTPGQGLQFLFEYFSETQRNKGNFPGRFSGRQFSNSRSEMNVSTLELGDSALYLCASSSGRRESSYNEQFFGPGTRLTVL.

This sequence joins TRBV2 and TRBJ1-2; D gene unclear. The CDR3 contains 12 residues. CDR1 is SNHLY, CDR2 FYNNEI, per germline. V shed 7 bases and J shed 1 base, with 7 bases lying between them. CDR3: CASTGDNYGYTF. CDR3 coding DNA: TGTGCCAGCACTGGAGATAACTATGGCTACACCTTC.

J is TRBJ1-1 and V is TRBV6-6, with 7 bases fitting TRBD1. The CDR3 runs 15 residues. J was trimmed by 4 bases and V by 0 bases; bases with no gene match: 5. The germline gives CDR1 MNHNY, CDR2 SVGAGI (reference sequence). The CDR3 nucleotides read TGTGCCAGCAGTTACTCAGGGGGCGCGGGCACTGAAGCTTTCTTT. Translating it yields CASSYSGGAGTEAFF.

The V and J genes are TRBV6-5 and TRBJ2-1; D possibly corresponds to TRBD2 (6 bases). The CDR3 has 14 residues. With 7 bases removed from V and 4 bases from J, the gap between germline ends came to 14 bases. CDR1 MNHEY and CDR2 SVGAGI come from the germline V gene. The CDR3 region is CASNLSGGYNEQFF. CDR3 DNA: TGTGCCAGCAACCTAAGCGGAGGGTACAATGAGCAGTTCTTC.

The V and J genes are TRBV6-5 and TRBJ2-2; D unresolved. Germline V CDR1 and CDR2: MNHEY, SVGAGI. Deletions cut 10 bases from V and 1 base from J, with 7 bases between. The CDR3 totals 12 residues. As DNA, the CDR3 is TGTGCCATCAACAGGAACACCGGGGAGCTGTTTTTT. This translates into CAINRNTGELFF.

This clone was counted a single time. The CDR3 protein is CASSPGIAGYEQYV. For the CDR3, the DNA is TGTGCCAGCAGCCCCGGGATAGCGGGATACGAGCAGTACGTC. This chain uses TRBV5-6 with TRBJ2-7, with 8 bases aligning to TRBD2. The CDR3 sequence is 14 residues long. CDR1 SGHDT and CDR2 YYEEEE come from the germline V gene. With V trimmed by 4 bases and J by 4 bases, 7 bases remained unmatched.

The rearrangement joins TRBV12-5 to TRBJ2-1; D gene ambiguous. The V gene lost 4 bases and the J gene lost 7 bases, with 8 bases spanning the gap. The CDR3 runs 12 residues. In germline, CDR1 is LGHNT, CDR2 FRNRAP. CDR3 sequence (DNA): TGTGCTAGTGGTTGGCAAATGAATGAGCAGTTCTTC. It translates to CASGWQMNEQFF.

The CDR3 region is CASSPIQGTQYF. In nucleotides, the CDR3 is TGTGCCAGCAGCCCGATCCAGGGGACGCAGTATTTT. V and J are TRBV6-5 and TRBJ2-3; a possible D gene is TRBD1 (6 bases). Trimming took 6 bases from V and 9 from J, leaving 13 bases between them. Looked up from germline, CDR1 is MNHEY and CDR2 is SVGAGI. There are 12 residues in the CDR3.

The chain links TRBV6-5 to TRBJ2-7; TRBD1 is a possible D gene (7 bases). Germline-derived CDR1 and CDR2 are MNHEY and SVGAGI. The CDR3 runs 13 residues. The ends were cut back, 6 bases at V and 3 bases at J, with 12 bases in the middle. The CDR3 spells CASRAGTDYEQYF. The CDR3 DNA follows: TGTGCCAGCAGGGCGGGGACAGACTACGAGCAGTACTTC.